The 7 T cell receptor beta chains reported below all come from one sample, sequenced in a study of cytomegalovirus exposure and HLA in healthy donors. Primers for the PCR totalled 60 Vbeta and 13 Jbeta. The assay was immunoSEQ multiplex PCR, and TCRdb's table has in-frame clones only and misses some. This repertoire shows around 120,000 clones, approximately 80% found once; its top ten account for around 3%. Sequenced input: PBMCs. The source is a woman aged 40 to 55 in good health and CMV-seropositive.

Only a few counts were recorded for this clone. V is TRBV15 and J is TRBJ2-5; D might be TRBD2 (5 bases). Trimming stripped 1 base from V and 5 bases from J, with 14 bases between. The germline CDR1 and CDR2 sequences are LNHNV and YYDKDF (reference sequence). The length of the CDR3 is 15 residues. This CDR3 reads CATSRGGRGGETQYF. As DNA, the CDR3 is TGTGCCACCAGCAGAGGAGGGAGAGGTGGCGAGACCCAGTACTTC.

There are a few counts of this clone. The genes are TRBV5-5 and TRBJ2-7; no clear D. Between the trimmed V and J ends, which lost 0 bases and 7 bases, there was a span of 17 bases. The germline V gene encodes CDR1 SGHKS and CDR2 YYEKEE (reference sequence). This CDR3 contains 15 residues. The CDR3 here is CASSLDETFLFEQYF. In DNA, the CDR3 is TGTGCCAGCAGCTTGGATGAGACATTCCTTTTTGAGCAGTACTTC.

Concerning this clone itself: Relative to the germline gene, one junction end is altered; a read error may explain this. This chain connects TRBV9 to TRBJ2-2, with D possibly TRBD2 on 5 matching bases. Germline V gives CDR1 SGDLS, CDR2 YYNGEE. The CDR3 is made up of 14 amino acids. CDR3 DNA sequence: TGTGCCAGCAGCGTAGCGGGGAACTCCGGGGAGCTGTTTTTT. Its translation: CASSVAGNSGELFF.

This chain links TRBV19 with TRBJ1-1; TRBD1 aligns across 8 bases. Per germline, CDR1 LNHDA and CDR2 SQIVND (reference sequence). The CDR3 sequence is 14 residues long. Losses at the gene ends were 5 bases for V and 5 bases for J; bases not matched to a gene: 7. The CDR3 DNA is TGTGCCAGTAGTTATGACAGGGGTCGAACTGAAGCTTTCTTT. Protein product: CASSYDRGRTEAFF.

The chain recombines TRBV19 with TRBJ2-1; TRBD1 aligns across 8 bases. This CDR3 has 16 amino acids. With 6 bases clipped from V and 6 bases from J, the junction kept 13 bases outside the gene matches. CDR1 LNHDA and CDR2 SQIVND come from the germline V gene (reference sequence). CDR3 bases: TGTGCCAGTAGCTCAGAGCGTGGACAGGGAGGCAATGAGCAGTTCTTC. Protein product: CASSSERGQGGNEQFF.

This clone has only one observation. The rearrangement joins TRBV19 to TRBJ2-5, with D possibly being TRBD1 (5 bases). Germline assignment: CDR1 LNHDA and CDR2 SQIVND (reference sequence). The CDR3 runs 14 residues. Trimming shortened V by 1 base and J by 5 bases, and 11 bases separated the two germline ends. The CDR3: CASSIGSGLETQYF. In nucleotides, the CDR3 is TGTGCCAGTAGTATAGGATCAGGGTTGGAGACCCAGTACTTC.

This sequence joins TRBV7-2 and TRBJ2-3; 10 bases fit TRBD2. The CDR3 sequence is 16 residues long. The trim removed 5 bases at V and 1 base at J, leaving 6 bases unmatched. CDR1 and CDR2 from the germline V gene are SGHTA and FQGNSA. In nucleotides, the CDR3 is TGTGCCAGCAGCGCGAGCGGGAGGGCCGGCACAGATACGCAGTATTTT. This translates into CASSASGRAGTDTQYF.